This T cell receptor (beta chain) derives from a study of graft-versus-host responses after intestinal transplantation. The germline CDR1 and CDR2 sequences are SGHTA and FQGTGA. V was pared by 4 bases and J by 4 bases, with 10 bases of the junction left unmatched. The CDR3 runs 18 residues. General study findings and limits: The study found high graft-versus-host to host-versus-graft clonal ratios in allografts of patients with graft-donor T cell macrochimerism. Levels of circulating GvH clones at their peak were associated with early post-transplant HvG declines.

Investigators treated the graft tissue so that it released intraepithelial and lamina propria lymphocytes. Details on this clone: The antigen remains unidentified.

The table came from immunoSEQ multiplex PCR; TCRdb's copy has only in-frame clones and leaves some out. The data hold about 11,000 clones, with roughly 79% observed a single time. The sample here was ileum tissue, taken 23 days after intestinal transplant. This TCR was recovered from a human patient who received an intestinal transplant, so some T cells may come from the graft donor. V usage is TRBV7-3 and J usage is TRBJ2-2; TRBD2 aligns across 12 bases. The CDR3 DNA is TGTGCCAGCAGCTCGACTCGGACTAGCGGGACTTTCACCGGGGAGCTGTTTTTT. Protein sequence: CASSSTRTSGTFTGELFF.